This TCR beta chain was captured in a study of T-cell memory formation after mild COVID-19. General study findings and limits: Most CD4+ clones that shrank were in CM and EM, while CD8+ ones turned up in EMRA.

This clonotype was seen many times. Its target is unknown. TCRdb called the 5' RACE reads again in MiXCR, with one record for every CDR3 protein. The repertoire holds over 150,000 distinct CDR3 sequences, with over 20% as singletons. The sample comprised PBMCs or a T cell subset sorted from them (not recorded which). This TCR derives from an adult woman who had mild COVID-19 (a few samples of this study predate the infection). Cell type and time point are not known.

The CDR3: CASSPGTSGSSEQFF. The CDR3 nucleotides are TGTGCCAGCAGCCCCGGGACTAGCGGGAGTAGTGAGCAGTTCTTC. The chain employs TRBV6-4 and TRBJ2-1; 14 bases line up with TRBD2. In germline, CDR1 is MRHNA, CDR2 SNTAGT. J was trimmed by 9 bases and V by 6 bases; bases with no gene match: 7. The CDR3 totals 15 residues.